Each of the 10 T cell receptor beta chains below was sequenced from the same sample in a study of blood T cells in healthy people across ages. With a J-beta primer mix and a sample-barcoded 5' primer, a second PCR ran about 6 to 11 cycles. Each CDR3 protein is one row after TCRdb ran MiXCR on the 5' RACE reads. The sample comprises roughly 650,000 distinct CDR3 sequences, approximately 30% of which are singletons, and over 15% rests with the top ten. The sequenced sample was blood. These receptors were collected from a woman of 80 years or more in good health.

This clonotype was detected many times. The J gene is TRBJ2-3, the V gene TRBV2; the match to TRBD2 covers 7 bases. Germline CDR1 and CDR2: SNHLY and FYNNEI. The V segment lost 4 bases and the J segment 1 base; nucleotides outside the gene matches: 5. The CDR3 consists of 15 residues. The CDR3 bases are TGTGCCAGCAGTGTCCCAGGGAGGGGCACAGATACGCAGTATTTT. It codes for CASSVPGRGTDTQYF.

The chain recombines TRBV4-3 with TRBJ2-4; D unclear. The CDR3 covers 14 residues. V was shortened by 5 bases and J by 6 bases, with 14 bases between the two germline ends. CDR1 and CDR2 (germline): LGHNA, YSLEER. CDR3 in amino acids: CASSLESRRNIQYF. CDR3 DNA sequence: TGCGCCAGCAGCTTGGAAAGCAGGAGAAACATTCAGTACTTC.

Note on this clonotype: This may be a read error, as it is one base from a much larger clone. The chain employs TRBV19 and TRBJ1-2; 11 nucleotides align to TRBD1. CDR1 and CDR2 (germline): LNHDA, SQIVND (reference sequence). Trimming cost V 6 bases and J 7 bases; bases outside gene matches: 7. The CDR3 loop spans 14 amino acids. The CDR3 region is CASRAGQGGSGYTF. CDR3 DNA sequence: TGTGCCAGTAGGGCGGGACAGGGGGGATCTGGCTACACCTTC.

The chain couples TRBV7-2 to TRBJ2-1; D unclear. Germline V lookup: CDR1 SGHTA, CDR2 FQGNSA. V was trimmed by 5 bases and J by 8 bases, leaving 7 bases between them. This CDR3 has 11 residues. The CDR3 sequence: CASSPDYEQFF. The CDR3 nucleotides read TGTGCCAGCAGCCCCGATTATGAGCAGTTCTTC. Based on the CDR3 plus reference TRBV7-2 and TRBJ2-1, the full variable domain is GAGVSQSPSNKVTEKGKDVELRCDPISGHTALYWYRQSLGQGLEFLIYFQGNSAPDKSGLPSDRFSAERTGGSVSTLTIQRTQQEDSAVYLCASSPDYEQFFGPGTRLTVL.

This clonotype was counted a few times. This chain uses TRBV29-1 with TRBJ1-2; no clear D gene. Trimming removed 2 bases at V and 4 bases at J, with 11 bases between. This CDR3 is built from 13 residues. Per germline, CDR1 SQVTM and CDR2 ANQGSEA. CDR3 sequence (DNA): TGCAGCGTTGAACGGGGATTAGGCTATGGCTACACCTTC. Its protein product is CSVERGLGYGYTF.

Ten or more counts support this clonotype. The V gene is TRBV12-3 or TRBV12-4, the J gene TRBJ1-6, with D maybe TRBD1 (6 bases). This CDR3 contains 14 residues. Between the trimmed V and J ends, which lost 2 bases and 6 bases, there was a span of 8 bases. CDR3 amino acids: CASSLQGTNSPLHF. DNA of the CDR3: TGTGCCAGCAGTTTACAGGGGACTAATTCACCCCTCCACTTT.

The V call is TRBV12-3 or TRBV12-4, the J call TRBJ2-2; either TRBD1 or TRBD2 may fit D (7 bases each). Trimming removed 7 bases from V and 6 bases from J, with 15 bases in between. The CDR3 extends over 14 amino acids. The CDR3 spells CASTPTGRAGELFF. Written as DNA, the CDR3 is TGTGCCAGCACCCCGACAGGGAGGGCCGGGGAGCTGTTTTTT.

This clonotype showed up just once. The chain couples TRBV28 to TRBJ2-7, with a possible D match to TRBD1 (6 bases). With 7 bases removed from V and 0 bases from J, the gap between germline ends came to 10 bases. The CDR3 has 13 residues. CDR1 and CDR2 from the germline V gene are MDHEN and SYDVKM. This CDR3 is CASTRQASYEQYF. CDR3 DNA sequence: TGTGCCAGCACCCGACAGGCCTCCTACGAGCAGTACTTC.

As regards this clonotype: This may be a read error, as it is one base from a much larger clone. The V gene is TRBV5-4, the J gene TRBJ2-5, with TRBD2 as a possible D gene (6 bases). The CDR3 contains 16 residues. Germline V CDR1 and CDR2: SGHNT, YYREEE (reference sequence). The V gene lost 4 bases and the J gene lost 11 bases, with 27 bases spanning the gap. CDR3 coding DNA: TGTGCCAGCAGCCTGGATAGCGCGGGGAGTTACAATGAGCAGTACTTC. Its translation is CASSLDSAGSYNEQYF.

This clonotype was seen once. Germline and junction disagree at one end, which may indicate a read error. V usage is TRBV3-1 and J usage is TRBJ2-5; maybe TRBD2 (6 bases). The CDR3 length is 14 residues. Germline V lookup: CDR1 LGHDT, CDR2 YNNKEL (reference sequence). The CDR3 region is CASRQAVGGETQYF. CDR3 sequence (DNA): TGTGCCAGCAGGCAAGCGGTCGGGGGAGAGACCCAGTACTTC.